The text below deals with one T cell receptor (beta chain). What it binds is unknown. The data derive from a study of T-cell memory formation after mild COVID-19. Study-level points and caveats: Whether second-wave clones peaking at day 37 were SARS-CoV-2 specific went unconfirmed. CD4/CD8 balance characterized clones contracting day 15 to 85, and CD4+ skew characterized later expanders.

Trimming pared 6 bases from V and 6 bases from J, leaving 12 bases between. This CDR3 is 11 amino acids long. Germline assignment: CDR1 DFQATT and CDR2 SNEGSKA (reference sequence). Constant-segment-primed 5'RACE gave TCR alpha and TCR beta cDNA libraries with sample barcodes and UMIs. TCRdb processed the 5' RACE reads anew with MiXCR; each CDR3 protein has one entry. The repertoire holds 200,000 to 250,000 distinct CDR3 sequences, around 8.8% seen once, with around 3.4% in the top ten. Sequences were obtained from PBMCs or a T cell subset sorted from them (not recorded which). V is TRBV20-1 and J is TRBJ2-7; D unresolved. The source of this sequence is a man aged 18-30 years who had mild COVID-19 (a few samples of this study predate the infection). Cell type and time point are not known. The CDR3 DNA is TGCAGTGCCGCCCGTCCCCTCGAGCAGTACTTC. Translated, it gives CSAARPLEQYF.